This T cell receptor beta chain was captured by sequencing in a study of T cell responses to AZD1222 COVID-19 vaccine. A word on this clone: The antigen remains undetermined.

Study observations and caveats: There were vaccine-associated CD4 TCRs across spike, dominant at 160-218 and 743-854.

Method: immunoSEQ multiplex PCR; TCRdb's copy keeps in-frame clones and lacks some. This sample has about 160,000 clones, with 92% found just once. The CDR3 is 15 residues long. After removal of 5 bases from V and 1 base from J, the junction contained 6 bases not matched to a gene. Germline lookup yields CDR1 SGHTA and CDR2 FQGNSA. The sample consisted of peripheral blood, taken on day 0 of MenACWY control vaccination. This TCR was sampled from an adult in good health. The chain uses TRBV7-2 and TRBJ2-5; TRBD2 agrees at 8 bases. The CDR3 spells CASSLLSGAQETQYF. The CDR3 nucleotides are TGTGCCAGCAGCCTTCTTAGCGGGGCCCAAGAGACCCAGTACTTC.